This T cell receptor (beta chain) emerged from a study of blood T cells in healthy people across ages. General study findings and limits: PBMCs left unsorted prevented a conclusive naive versus antigen-experienced comparison.

Unmatched junction bases numbered 5, after V lost 3 bases and J lost 4 bases. The length of the CDR3 is 15 residues. Then a second PCR, running roughly 7 to 11 cycles, was carried out with a sample-barcoded 5' primer and a J-beta primer mix. TCRdb reanalysed the 5' RACE reads using MiXCR and keeps one entry per CDR3 protein. The repertoire holds 500,000 to 650,000 distinct CDR3 sequences, about 27% seen once, with approximately 3.5% in the top ten. RNA extraction gave at least 5 micrograms of total RNA per sample. On this clonotype: No antigen is known for it.

The same sample was also studied in work on T cells of mothers and their children.

The chain joins TRBV12-3 or TRBV12-4 to TRBJ2-2; 7 bases match TRBD1. The TCR sequence derives from a boy under 10 years old in good health. Sample: blood. CDR3 amino acids: CASSLYDRATGELFF. The CDR3 nucleotides read TGTGCCAGCAGTTTGTATGACAGGGCCACCGGGGAGCTGTTTTTT.